The 3 T cell receptor beta chains presented below share a single source sample, sequenced in a study of shared clonotypes between healthy human individuals (TCRdb year 2020). Libraries came from the immunoSEQ multiplex PCR assay. Drawn from immuneACCESS, this table holds only the in-frame rearrangements with V and J called that TCRdb kept. Clones are partly lost; checked studies trace under half to an unresolved V gene and leave the rest unexplained. The sample table shows 490,000 or so clones, and roughly 85% are seen once. Clones ranked in the top ten supply roughly 12% of the sample. Input material: PBMCs. These receptors all come from a woman in her 40s in good health. Some clones in this sample may be carry-over from other donors' samples.

The chain employs TRBV6-6 and TRBJ1-2; 9 bases are a match to TRBD1. CDR3 size: 14 residues. After removal of 6 bases from V and 2 bases from J, the junction contained 4 bases not matched to a gene. CDR1 and CDR2 (germline): MNHNY, SVGAGI (reference sequence). Here the CDR3 reads CASRGTGTNYGYTF. The CDR3 region has the DNA TGTGCCAGCAGAGGGACAGGGACAAACTATGGCTACACCTTC.

The chain carries TRBV5-1 and TRBJ2-5; perhaps TRBD1 as D (6 bases). The V and J ends lost 5 bases and 3 bases respectively, with 14 bases between them. Per germline, CDR1 SGHRS and CDR2 YFSETQ. The CDR3 is made up of 14 amino acids. CDR3 residues: CASRVGQPEETQYF. DNA for the CDR3: TGCGCCAGCAGAGTGGGACAACCCGAAGAGACCCAGTACTTC.

The chain couples TRBV7-2 to TRBJ2-3; no firm D call. Germline lookup yields CDR1 SGHTA and CDR2 FQGNSA. The CDR3 totals 13 residues. V lost 7 bases and J 1 base, leaving 9 bases between the germline ends. The CDR3 spells CASTPDRTDTQYF. CDR3 nucleotide sequence: TGTGCCAGCACCCCGGACCGCACAGATACGCAGTATTTT.